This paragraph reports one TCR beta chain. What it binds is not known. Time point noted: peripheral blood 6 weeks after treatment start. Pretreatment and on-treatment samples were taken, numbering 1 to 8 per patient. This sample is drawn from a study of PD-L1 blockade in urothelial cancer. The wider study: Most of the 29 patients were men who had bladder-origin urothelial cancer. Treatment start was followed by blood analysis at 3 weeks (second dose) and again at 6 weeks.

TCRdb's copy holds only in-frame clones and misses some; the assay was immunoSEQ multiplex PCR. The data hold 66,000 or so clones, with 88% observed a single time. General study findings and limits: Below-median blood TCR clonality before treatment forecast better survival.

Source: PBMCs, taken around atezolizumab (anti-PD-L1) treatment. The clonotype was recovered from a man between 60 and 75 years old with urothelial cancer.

The CDR3 region is CASSSGDREAEKLFF. In DNA, the CDR3 is TGTGCCAGCAGCTCCGGGGACAGGGAGGCTGAAAAACTGTTTTTT. The chain recombines TRBV11-1 with TRBJ1-4; 9 bases agree with TRBD1. Germline V gives CDR1 SGHAT, CDR2 FQDESV (reference sequence). CDR3 size: 15 residues. V gave up 4 bases and J gave up 7 bases; unmatched junction bases: 7.